This T cell receptor (beta chain) originates from a study of T cell changes during pregnancy in multiple sclerosis. CDR3 length: 16 residues. Trimming took 1 base from V and 2 from J; bases not matched to a gene: 2. CDR1 MGHRA and CDR2 YSYEKL come from the germline V gene. Profiling relied on immunoSEQ multiplex PCR, and the TCRdb table lists in-frame clones only, not all of them. The data show some 40,000 clones, with less than 90% seen just once and 0.55% to 0.6% held by the top ten. Sequenced material: CD4+ T cells from peripheral blood mononuclear cells, taken in the first trimester of pregnancy. The chain couples TRBV4-1 to TRBJ2-7, with 13 bases aligning to TRBD2. This clonotype was obtained from a female donor with multiple sclerosis, enrolled in a pregnancy study. DNA for the CDR3: TGCGCCAGCAGCCAAGGACTAGCGGGAGGCCCCTACGAGCAGTACTTC. It specifies CASSQGLAGGPYEQYF.